What follows are 5 T cell receptor beta chains derived from one specimen sequenced in a study of Ad26.COV2.S vaccination and SARS-CoV-2 variants. TCRdb's table, derived via immunoSEQ multiplex PCR, lists solely in-frame clones and lacks some. This table holds a few hundred thousand clones, around 90% found once. Specified treatment: over 15 received Ad26.COV2.S at low or high dose, single or two shots; about 5 received placebo; per-sample allocation not given. Sampling took place 63 days after the first vaccine or placebo injection. The starting material was peripheral blood, obtained in a trial of Ad26.COV2.S vaccine versus placebo. These receptors were taken from a person aged 18-65 years who received the Ad26.COV2.S COVID-19 vaccine or a placebo.

The chain couples TRBV7-6 to TRBJ2-2; D possibly uses TRBD1 or TRBD2 (5 bases each). The CDR3 runs to 14 residues. Per germline, CDR1 SGHVS and CDR2 FNYEAQ. V was pared by 4 bases and J by 5 bases, with 11 bases between. The CDR3 DNA reads TGTGCCAGCAGCTACGGGACCGGTACCGGGGAGCTGTTTTTT. Amino acids: CASSYGTGTGELFF.

V and J are TRBV6-5 and TRBJ1-2; the D gene is possibly TRBD1 (6 bases). The germline V gene encodes CDR1 MNHEY and CDR2 SVGAGI. The CDR3 has 13 residues. Trimming removed 7 bases at V and 3 bases at J, with 12 bases between. In DNA form, the CDR3 reads TGTGCCAGCATCTCGGACAGTTACTATGGCTACACCTTC. This codes for CASISDSYYGYTF.

This clone appeared once. The chain's CDR3 is CASSQTGSETQYF. The CDR3 region has the DNA TGTGCCAGCAGCCAAACAGGGAGCGAGACCCAGTACTTC. This chain joins TRBV6-5 and TRBJ2-5; perhaps TRBD1 as D (6 bases). The CDR3 is 13 amino acids. From germline, CDR1 is MNHEY and CDR2 SVGAGI. With 6 bases removed from V and 5 bases from J, the gap between germline ends came to 13 bases.

This chain uses TRBV6-6 with TRBJ2-1; TRBD2 agrees at 10 bases. The CDR3 loop spans 17 amino acids. With V trimmed by 5 bases and J by 4 bases, 11 bases remained unmatched. Germline CDR1 is MNHNY and CDR2 is SVGAGI (reference sequence). The CDR3 sequence: CASSPQASGSLYNEQFF. The CDR3 DNA is TGTGCCAGCAGTCCCCAGGCTAGCGGGAGTTTGTACAATGAGCAGTTCTTC.

The chain employs TRBV11-3 and TRBJ2-1, with 11 bases identical to TRBD2. Losses at the gene ends were 4 bases for V and 4 bases for J; bases not matched to a gene: 3. This CDR3 spans 15 amino acids. From germline, CDR1 is SGHNT and CDR2 YENEEA. The DNA for the CDR3 is TGTGCCAGCAGCTCCCGACTAGCGGGGTACAATGAGCAGTTCTTC. Translation gives CASSSRLAGYNEQFF.